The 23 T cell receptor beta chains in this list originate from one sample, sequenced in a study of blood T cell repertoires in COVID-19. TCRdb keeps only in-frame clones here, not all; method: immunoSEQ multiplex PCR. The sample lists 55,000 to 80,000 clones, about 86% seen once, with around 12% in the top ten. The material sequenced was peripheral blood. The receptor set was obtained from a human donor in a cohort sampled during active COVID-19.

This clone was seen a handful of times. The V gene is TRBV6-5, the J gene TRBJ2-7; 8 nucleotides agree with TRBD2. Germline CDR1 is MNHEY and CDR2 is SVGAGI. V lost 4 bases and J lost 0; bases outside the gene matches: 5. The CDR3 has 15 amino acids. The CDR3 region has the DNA TGTGCCAGCAGTTCCACTAGCGGAGCCTCCTACGAGCAGTACTTC. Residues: CASSSTSGASYEQYF.

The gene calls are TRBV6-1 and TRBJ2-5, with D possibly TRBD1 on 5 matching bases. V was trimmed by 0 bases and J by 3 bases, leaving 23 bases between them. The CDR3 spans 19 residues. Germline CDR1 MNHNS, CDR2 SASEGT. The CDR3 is CASSEALLGRGGREETQYF. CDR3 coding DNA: TGTGCCAGCAGTGAAGCGCTTCTAGGAAGGGGCGGACGTGAAGAGACCCAGTACTTC.

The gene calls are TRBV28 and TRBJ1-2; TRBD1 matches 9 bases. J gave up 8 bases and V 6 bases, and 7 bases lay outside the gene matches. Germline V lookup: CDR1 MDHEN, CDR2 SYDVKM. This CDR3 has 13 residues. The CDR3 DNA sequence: TGTGCCAGCAGAACAGGGGGCATCGGGGGCTACACCTTC. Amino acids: CASRTGGIGGYTF.

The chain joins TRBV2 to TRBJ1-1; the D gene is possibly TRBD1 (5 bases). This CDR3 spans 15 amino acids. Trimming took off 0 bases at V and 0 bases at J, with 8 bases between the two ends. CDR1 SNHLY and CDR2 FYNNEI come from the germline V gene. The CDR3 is CASSEAGGVNTEAFF. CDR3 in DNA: TGTGCCAGCAGTGAAGCGGGGGGAGTGAACACTGAAGCTTTCTTT.

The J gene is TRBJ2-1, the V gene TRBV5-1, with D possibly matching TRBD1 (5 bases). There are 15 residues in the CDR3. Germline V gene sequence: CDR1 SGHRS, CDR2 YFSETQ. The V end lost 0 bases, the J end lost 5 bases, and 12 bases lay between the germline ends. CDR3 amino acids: CASSLVGDLHNEQFF. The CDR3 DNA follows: TGCGCCAGCAGCTTGGTAGGGGATCTCCACAATGAGCAGTTCTTC.

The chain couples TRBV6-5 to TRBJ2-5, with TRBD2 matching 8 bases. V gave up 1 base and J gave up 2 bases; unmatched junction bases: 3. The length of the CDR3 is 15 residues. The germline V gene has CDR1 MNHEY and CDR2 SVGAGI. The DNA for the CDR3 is TGTGCCAGCAGTTACTGGCGGGGGGCTCAAGAGACCCAGTACTTC. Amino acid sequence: CASSYWRGAQETQYF.

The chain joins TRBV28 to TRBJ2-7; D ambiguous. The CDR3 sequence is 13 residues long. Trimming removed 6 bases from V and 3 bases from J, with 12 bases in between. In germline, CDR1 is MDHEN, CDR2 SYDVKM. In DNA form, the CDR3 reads TGTGCCAGCAGCCCCGCGTCGGTCTACGAGCAGTACTTC. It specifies CASSPASVYEQYF.

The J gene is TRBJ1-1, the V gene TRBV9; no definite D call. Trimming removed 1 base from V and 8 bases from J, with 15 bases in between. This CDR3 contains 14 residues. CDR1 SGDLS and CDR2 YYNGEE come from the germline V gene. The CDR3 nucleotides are TGTGCCAGCAGCGTACACCCCGGCGGCGAAGAAGCTTTCTTT. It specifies CASSVHPGGEEAFF.

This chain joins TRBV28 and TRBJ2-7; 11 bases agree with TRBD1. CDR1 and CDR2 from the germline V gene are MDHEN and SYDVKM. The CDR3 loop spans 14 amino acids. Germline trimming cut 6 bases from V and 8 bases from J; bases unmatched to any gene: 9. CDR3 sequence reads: CASSDSGTGGKQYF. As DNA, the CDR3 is TGTGCCAGCAGCGACTCCGGGACAGGGGGTAAGCAGTACTTC.

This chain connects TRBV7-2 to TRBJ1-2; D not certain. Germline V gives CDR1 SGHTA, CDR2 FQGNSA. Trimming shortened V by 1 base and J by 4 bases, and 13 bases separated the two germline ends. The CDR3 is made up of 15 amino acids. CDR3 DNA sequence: TGTGCCAGCAGCTTAGTTTCAGGCACAAGCTATGGCTACACCTTC. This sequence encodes CASSLVSGTSYGYTF. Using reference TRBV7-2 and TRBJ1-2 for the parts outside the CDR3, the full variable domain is GAGVSQSPSNKVTEKGKDVELRCDPISGHTALYWYRQSLGQGLEFLIYFQGNSAPDKSGLPSDRFSAERTGGSVSTLTIQRTQQEDSAVYLCASSLVSGTSYGYTFGSGTRLTVV.

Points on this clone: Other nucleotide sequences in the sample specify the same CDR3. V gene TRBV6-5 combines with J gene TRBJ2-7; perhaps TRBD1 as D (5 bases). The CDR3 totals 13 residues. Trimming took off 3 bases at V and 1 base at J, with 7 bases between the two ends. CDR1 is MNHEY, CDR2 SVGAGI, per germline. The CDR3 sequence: CASSYTGSYEQYF. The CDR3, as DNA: TGTGCCAGCAGTTATACAGGATCCTACGAGCAGTACTTC.

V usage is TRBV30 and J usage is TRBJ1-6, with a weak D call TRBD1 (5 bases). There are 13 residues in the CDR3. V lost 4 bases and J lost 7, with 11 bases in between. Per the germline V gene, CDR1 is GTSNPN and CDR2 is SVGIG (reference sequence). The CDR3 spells CAWMGQGNSPLHF. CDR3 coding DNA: TGTGCCTGGATGGGCCAGGGCAATTCACCCCTCCACTTT.

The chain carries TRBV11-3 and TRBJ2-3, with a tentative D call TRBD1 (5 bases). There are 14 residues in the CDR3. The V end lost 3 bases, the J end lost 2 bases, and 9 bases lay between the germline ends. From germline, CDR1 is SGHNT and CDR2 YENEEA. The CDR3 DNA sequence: TGTGCCAGCAGCTTGCAGGGAAACACAGATACGCAGTATTTT. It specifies CASSLQGNTDTQYF.

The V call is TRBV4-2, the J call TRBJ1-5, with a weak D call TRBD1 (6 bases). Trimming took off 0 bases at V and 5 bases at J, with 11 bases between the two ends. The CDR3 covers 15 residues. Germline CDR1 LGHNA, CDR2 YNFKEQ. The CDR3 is CASSQDSRGDQPQHF. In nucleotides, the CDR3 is TGTGCCAGCAGCCAAGATAGCAGGGGCGATCAGCCCCAGCATTTT.

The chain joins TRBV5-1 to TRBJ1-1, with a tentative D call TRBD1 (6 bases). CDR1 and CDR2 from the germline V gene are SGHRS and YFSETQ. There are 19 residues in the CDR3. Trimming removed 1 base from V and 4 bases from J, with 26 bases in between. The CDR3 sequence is CASSLRYIQGGRVSTEAFF. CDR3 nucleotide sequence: TGCGCCAGCAGCTTGCGCTATATACAGGGTGGTCGGGTGAGCACTGAAGCTTTCTTT.

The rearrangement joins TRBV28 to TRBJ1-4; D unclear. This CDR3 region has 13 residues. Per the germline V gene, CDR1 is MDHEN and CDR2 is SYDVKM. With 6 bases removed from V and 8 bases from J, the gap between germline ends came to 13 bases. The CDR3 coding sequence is TGTGCCAGCAGGCCCGGGATACCCGAAAAACTGTTTTTT. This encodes CASRPGIPEKLFF.

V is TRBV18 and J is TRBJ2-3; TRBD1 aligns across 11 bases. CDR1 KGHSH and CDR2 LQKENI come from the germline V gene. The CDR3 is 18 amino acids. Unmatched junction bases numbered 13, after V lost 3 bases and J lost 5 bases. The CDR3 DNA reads TGTGCCAGCTCACCCGCGTCTTCCCCGGGACAGGGGGTAGATACGCAGTATTTT. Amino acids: CASSPASSPGQGVDTQYF.

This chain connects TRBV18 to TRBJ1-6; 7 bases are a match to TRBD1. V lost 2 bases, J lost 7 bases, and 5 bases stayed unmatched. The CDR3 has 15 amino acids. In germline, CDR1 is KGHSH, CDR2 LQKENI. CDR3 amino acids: CASSPRQGSNSPLHF. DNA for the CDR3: TGTGCCAGCTCACCAAGACAGGGTTCAAATTCACCCCTCCACTTT.

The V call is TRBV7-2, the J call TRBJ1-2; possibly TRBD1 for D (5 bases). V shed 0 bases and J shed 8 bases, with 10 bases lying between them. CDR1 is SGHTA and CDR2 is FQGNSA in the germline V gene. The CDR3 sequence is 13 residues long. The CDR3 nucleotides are TGTGCCAGCAGCTTAGCAGGAAAGGGGGGCTACACCTTC. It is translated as CASSLAGKGGYTF. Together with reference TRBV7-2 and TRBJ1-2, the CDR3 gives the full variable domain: GAGVSQSPSNKVTEKGKDVELRCDPISGHTALYWYRQSLGQGLEFLIYFQGNSAPDKSGLPSDRFSAERTGGSVSTLTIQRTQQEDSAVYLCASSLAGKGGYTFGSGTRLTVV.

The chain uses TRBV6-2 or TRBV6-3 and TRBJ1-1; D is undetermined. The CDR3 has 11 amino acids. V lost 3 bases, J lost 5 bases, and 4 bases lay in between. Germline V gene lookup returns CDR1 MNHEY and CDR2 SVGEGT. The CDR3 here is CASSYYTEAFF. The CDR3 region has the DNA TGTGCCAGCAGTTATTATACTGAAGCTTTCTTT.

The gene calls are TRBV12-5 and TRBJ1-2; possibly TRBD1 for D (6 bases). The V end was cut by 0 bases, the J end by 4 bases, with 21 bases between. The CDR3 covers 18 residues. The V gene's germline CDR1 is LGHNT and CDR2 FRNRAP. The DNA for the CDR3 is TGTGCTAGTGGTTTGGTAGCAGGGGCCCACCGCTTACTCTATGGCTACACCTTC. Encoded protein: CASGLVAGAHRLLYGYTF.

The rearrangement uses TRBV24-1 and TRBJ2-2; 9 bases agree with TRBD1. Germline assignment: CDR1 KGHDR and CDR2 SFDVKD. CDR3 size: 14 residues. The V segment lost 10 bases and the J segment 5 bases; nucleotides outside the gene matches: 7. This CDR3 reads CATEPGQGTGELFF. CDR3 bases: TGTGCCACGGAACCGGGACAGGGAACCGGGGAGCTGTTTTTT.

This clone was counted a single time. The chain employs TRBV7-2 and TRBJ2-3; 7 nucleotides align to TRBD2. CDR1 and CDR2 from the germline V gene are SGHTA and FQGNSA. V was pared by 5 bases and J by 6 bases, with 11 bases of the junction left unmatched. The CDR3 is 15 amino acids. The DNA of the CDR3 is TGTGCCAGCAGCCCACCCGGGACTACGGGTGATACGCAGTATTTT. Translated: CASSPPGTTGDTQYF.